Sequencing of this T cell receptor (beta chain) was carried out in a study of blood T cell repertoires in COVID-19. With 4 bases removed from V and 3 bases from J, the gap between germline ends came to 13 bases. From germline, CDR1 is SGHNT and CDR2 YYREEE (reference sequence). This CDR3 spans 15 amino acids. Some clones are missing from TCRdb's copy, which holds only in-frame ones; the method was immunoSEQ multiplex PCR. The sample holds approximately 80,000 clones; around nine tenths are singletons and the top ten take less than 6.5%. This sequence was found in a man in his forties with acute or convalescent COVID-19. This chain uses TRBV5-4 with TRBJ1-4; D may be TRBD1 (5 bases). Sample: peripheral blood. Here the CDR3 DNA reads TGTGCCAGCAGCAACCTCGGGACTGCTAATGAAAAACTGTTTTTT. Its translation is CASSNLGTANEKLFF.